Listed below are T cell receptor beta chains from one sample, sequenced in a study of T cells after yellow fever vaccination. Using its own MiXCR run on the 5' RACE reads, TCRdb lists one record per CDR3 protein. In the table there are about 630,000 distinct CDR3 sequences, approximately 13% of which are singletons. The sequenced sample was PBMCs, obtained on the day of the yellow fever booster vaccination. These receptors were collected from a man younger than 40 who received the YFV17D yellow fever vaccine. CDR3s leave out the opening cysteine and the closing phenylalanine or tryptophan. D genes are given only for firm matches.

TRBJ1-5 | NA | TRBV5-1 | ASSLGSGNQPQH
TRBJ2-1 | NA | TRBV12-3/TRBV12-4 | ASSSVSNEQF
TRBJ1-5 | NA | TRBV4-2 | ASSQDVGRDQPQH
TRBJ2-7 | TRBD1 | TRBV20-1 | SASTTGFSYEQY
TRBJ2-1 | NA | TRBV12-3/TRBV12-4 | ASKGGPGEQF
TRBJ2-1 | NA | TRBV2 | ASSPGLGHYNEQF
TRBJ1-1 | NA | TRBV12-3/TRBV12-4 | ASSLAGGVEAF
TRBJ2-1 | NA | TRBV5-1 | ASRPSPGLDPNEQF
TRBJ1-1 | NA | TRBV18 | ASSPPQGWNTEAF
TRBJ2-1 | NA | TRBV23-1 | ASNSASSYNEQF
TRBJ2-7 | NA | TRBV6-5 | ASSYRSPQFLYEQY
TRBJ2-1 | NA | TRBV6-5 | ASSWPPPREQF
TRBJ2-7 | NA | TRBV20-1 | SATFWTDYEQY
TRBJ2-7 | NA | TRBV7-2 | ASSPRAPAVSYEQY
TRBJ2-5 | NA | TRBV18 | ASSPVTQETQY
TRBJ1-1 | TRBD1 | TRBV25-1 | ASSDGQARYTEAF
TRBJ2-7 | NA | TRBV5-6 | ASILLRQSSYERY
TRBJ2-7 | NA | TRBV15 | ATSSGGPYEQY
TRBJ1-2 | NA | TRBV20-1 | SVNLQGYT
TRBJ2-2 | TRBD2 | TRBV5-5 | ASSLGLASGSPGGELF
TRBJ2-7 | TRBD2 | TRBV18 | ASSLPGLGDPQY
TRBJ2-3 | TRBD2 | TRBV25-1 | ASSEESGRADTQY
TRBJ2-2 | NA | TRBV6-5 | ASSYQTPGELF
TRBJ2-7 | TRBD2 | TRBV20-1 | SGPSGRNHEQY
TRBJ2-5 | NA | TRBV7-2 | ASSLRGYVEGETQY
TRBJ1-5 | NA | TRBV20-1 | SARENRGNQPQH
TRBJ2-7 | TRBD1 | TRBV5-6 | ASSFQDRDYEQY
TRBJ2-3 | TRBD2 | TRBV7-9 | ASSLKPGLAADTQY
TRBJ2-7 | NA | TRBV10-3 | AISDLLATWQY
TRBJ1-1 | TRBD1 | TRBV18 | ASSRQGAVEAF
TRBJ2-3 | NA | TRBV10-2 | ASSDPYRVPPDTQY
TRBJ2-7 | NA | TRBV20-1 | SALGGSAYEQY
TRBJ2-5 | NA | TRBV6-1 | ASRANGGRETQY
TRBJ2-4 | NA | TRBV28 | ASRTRLGGNIQY
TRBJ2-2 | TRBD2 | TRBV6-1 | ASRLATGELF
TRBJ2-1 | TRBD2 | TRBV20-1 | SAGIAGTYNEQF